This passage covers 11 T cell receptor beta chains from one sample sequenced in a study of CD8 T cells in ankylosing spondylitis. From the 5' RACE reads, TCRdb called clonotypes with MiXCR, one entry per CDR3 protein. The sample has about 130,000 distinct CDR3 sequences, 17% seen once; the top ten hold roughly 30%. Their antigen targets remain unknown. Whole-study findings and limits: Ankylosing spondylitis blood appeared to carry a characteristic TCR beta motif of roughly eight highly homologous variants.

Input material: blood, either unsorted or a sorted T cell fraction (not recorded which). These TCRs come from a male donor with ankylosing spondylitis.

The V gene is TRBV29-1, the J gene TRBJ2-7; D gene ambiguous. CDR3 length: 13 residues. CDR1 SQVTM and CDR2 ANQGSEA come from the germline V gene. Trimming removed 2 bases at V and 2 bases at J, with 10 bases between. This CDR3 is CSVEMDGTYEQYF. The CDR3 DNA follows: TGCAGCGTTGAAATGGACGGAACCTACGAGCAGTACTTC.

This clonotype was seen more than once but under ten times. This chain uses TRBV5-1 with TRBJ2-1, with D perhaps matching TRBD1 (6 bases). Trimming removed 5 bases at V and 0 bases at J, with 18 bases between. The CDR3 loop spans 17 amino acids. Germline CDR1 and CDR2: SGHRS and YFSETQ. CDR3 protein: CASSHSEGQSSYNEQFF. The CDR3, as DNA: TGCGCCAGCAGTCATTCAGAAGGACAGAGCTCCTACAATGAGCAGTTCTTC.

This clonotype showed up just a few times. The chain has TRBV29-1 and TRBJ2-2, with D unresolved. The germline V and J ends were trimmed by 3 bases and 0 bases, with 8 bases remaining between them. The length of the CDR3 is 14 residues. Germline values: CDR1 SQVTM, CDR2 ANQGSEA. This chain's CDR3 is CSVETDPNTGELFF. CDR3 nucleotides: TGCAGCGTTGAGACGGACCCGAACACCGGGGAGCTGTTTTTT.

This clonotype was detected a few times. The chain has TRBV10-3 and TRBJ2-1; 10 bases are shared with TRBD2. This CDR3 region has 16 residues. CDR1 ENHRY and CDR2 SYGVKD come from the germline V gene. V lost 4 bases and J lost 8; bases outside the gene matches: 11. CDR3 in amino acids: CAISAPSGSIGDEQFF. As DNA, the CDR3 is TGTGCCATCAGTGCGCCTAGCGGGAGTATTGGCGATGAGCAGTTCTTC.

This clonotype was seen a single time. The chain recombines TRBV6-1 with TRBJ2-5; 9 positions match TRBD1. V shed 4 bases and J 3 bases; nucleotides not matched to a gene: 3. This CDR3 has 14 amino acids. CDR1 is MNHNS and CDR2 is SASEGT in the germline V gene. DNA of the CDR3: TGTGCCAGCAGTGCCTGGACAGGGGAAGAGACCCAGTACTTC. Protein: CASSAWTGEETQYF.

The chain uses TRBV7-9 and TRBJ2-7; no clear D. Germline-derived CDR1 and CDR2 are SEHNR and FQNEAQ (reference sequence). This CDR3 comprises 15 residues. With 3 bases removed from V and 2 bases from J, the gap between germline ends came to 14 bases. The CDR3 DNA reads as TGTGCCAGCAGCTTGGGCGGAGTTATTACCTACGAGCAGTACTTC. Residues: CASSLGGVITYEQYF.

This clonotype has just a few counts. The chain recombines TRBV4-2 with TRBJ1-1, with D maybe TRBD1 (5 bases). The CDR3 spans 16 residues. Germline V gene data show CDR1 as LGHNA and CDR2 as YNFKEQ. The V and J ends lost 2 bases and 0 bases respectively, with 13 bases between them. The CDR3 nucleotides are TGTGCCAGCAGCCAACCCTCGGGGGTCATGAACACTGAAGCTTTCTTT. Residues: CASSQPSGVMNTEAFF.

There are a few counts of this clonotype. J is TRBJ2-1 and V is TRBV20-1, with 7 positions matching TRBD2. CDR1 and CDR2 (germline): DFQATT, SNEGSKA (reference sequence). The CDR3 spans 13 residues. J was trimmed by 6 bases and V by 1 base; bases with no gene match: 3. The CDR3 nucleotides read TGCAGTGCTAGAGGGGGGGGACTCAATGAGCAGTTCTTC. Translation: CSARGGGLNEQFF.

This chain links TRBV5-1 with TRBJ2-5; D may match TRBD1 or TRBD2 (5 bases each). V dropped 1 base and J dropped 4 bases, with 14 bases sitting between them. This CDR3 is 15 amino acids long. Germline-derived CDR1 and CDR2 are SGHRS and YFSETQ. The CDR3 is CASSLRRAQGETQYF. For the CDR3, the DNA is TGCGCCAGCAGCTTGCGGCGGGCCCAGGGAGAGACCCAGTACTTC.

V gene TRBV5-6 combines with J gene TRBJ2-7, with 11 bases identical to TRBD1. CDR1 and CDR2 (germline): SGHDT, YYEEEE. Trimming removed 3 bases from V and 5 bases from J; junction bases left unmatched: 4. This CDR3 is built from 14 residues. CDR3 region: CASSYGTGGNEQYF. In DNA form, the CDR3 reads TGTGCCAGCAGCTACGGGACAGGGGGGAACGAGCAGTACTTC.

A few counts support this clonotype. The V gene is TRBV5-5, the J gene TRBJ1-2; D gene ambiguous. Germline V lookup: CDR1 SGHKS, CDR2 YYEKEE (reference sequence). Trimming took 2 bases from V and 3 from J, leaving 14 bases between them. The CDR3 totals 15 residues. The CDR3 nucleotides are TGTGCCAGCAGCTTCGCGGCCGGAGTGGACTATGGCTACACCTTC. Residues: CASSFAAGVDYGYTF.